The rows below give T cell receptor beta chains drawn from one sample of a study of cytomegalovirus exposure and HLA in healthy donors. TCRdb's copy holds only in-frame clones and misses some; the assay was immunoSEQ multiplex PCR. The sample holds 200,000 to 300,000 clones, over 70% seen once. Sequencing was carried out using PBMCs. The receptors stem from a woman aged 55-70 years in good health and CMV-seropositive. Each CDR3 is given with its conserved first and last residue. A D gene is named only where the DNA matches it firmly. Only part of the rows carry a size: once, few, many, or a class if the clone is expanded.

D gene,V gene,J gene,clone size,CDR3 DNA,CDR3 protein
TRBD1,TRBV4-1,TRBJ2-7,NA,TGCGCCAGCAGCCAAGAAGGCCGGACAGGGCAAGAGCAGTACTTC,CASSQEGRTGQEQYF
TRBD1,TRBV28,TRBJ1-4,NA,TGTGCCAGCAGCGGATCTGGGACAGGATTCGGGAGTGAAAAACTGTTTTTT,CASSGSGTGFGSEKLFF
NA,TRBV7-3,TRBJ1-3,NA,TGTGCCAGCAGTCAAGACAGGCCCTCTGGAAACACCATATATTTT,CASSQDRPSGNTIYF
TRBD1,TRBV29-1,TRBJ2-3,NA,TGCAGCGTTGTAAGAGGGGACAGGGCCACAGATACGCAGTATTTT,CSVVRGDRATDTQYF
NA,TRBV2,TRBJ2-5,few,TGTGCCAGCAGTCAGGGAGAGACCCAGTACTTC,CASSQGETQYF
NA,TRBV6-6,TRBJ2-1,NA,TGTGCCAGCAGTCCCCACAGAAATTACAATGAGCAGTTCTTC,CASSPHRNYNEQFF
TRBD2,TRBV18,TRBJ2-7,NA,TGTGCCAGCTCCGGGACTAGCGGGAGCTACGAGCAGTACTTC,CASSGTSGSYEQYF
NA,TRBV28,TRBJ2-7,NA,TGTGCCAGCAGTTTTTCTGCGGGGGCCCCCTACGAGCAGTACTTC,CASSFSAGAPYEQYF
TRBD2,TRBV10-3,TRBJ2-7,NA,TGTGCCATCAGTGACGGGAGGCCCTCCTACGAGCAGTACTTC,CAISDGRPSYEQYF
NA,TRBV5-1,TRBJ2-7,NA,TGCGCCAGCAGCCTCCAGGGGACCAGCTACGAGCAGTACTTC,CASSLQGTSYEQYF
NA,TRBV7-9,TRBJ2-5,NA,TGTGCCAGCAGCTTAGATGGGGGGGAGACCCAGTACTTC,CASSLDGGETQYF
TRBD2,TRBV19,TRBJ2-1,NA,TGTGCCAGTACCGTACTAGCGGGAAGCTACAATGAGCAGTTCTTC,CASTVLAGSYNEQFF
NA,TRBV30,TRBJ2-7,NA,TGTGCCTGGAGTCTCGCGGGGCTCCACTACGAGCAGTACTTC,CAWSLAGLHYEQYF
NA,TRBV30,TRBJ2-7,NA,TGTGCCTGGAGTGGGGATACACAGGGTTATTTTAGAAGGTACGAGCAGTACTTC,CAWSGDTQGYFRRYEQYF
NA,TRBV11-3,TRBJ2-1,NA,TGTGCCAGCAGCAAGGGGGGGGTTGGAGAGCAGTTCTTC,CASSKGGVGEQFF
NA,TRBV7-9,TRBJ2-1,NA,TGTGCCAGCAGCTTAGACGGGAGTGGAAATGAGCAGTTCTTC,CASSLDGSGNEQFF
TRBD2,TRBV5-4,TRBJ2-4,NA,TGTGCCAGCAGTTTACTAGCGGGAGGGCGAGGAGGCATTCAGTACTTC,CASSLLAGGRGGIQYF
TRBD1,TRBV15,TRBJ1-5,NA,TGTGCCACCAGCAGACTGGGACAGGGAAGCAATCAGCCCCAGCATTTT,CATSRLGQGSNQPQHF
TRBD1,TRBV10-1,TRBJ2-1,NA,TGCGCCAGCAGTGAGTTCAGGGGGCGGGAGCAGTTCTTC,CASSEFRGREQFF
NA,TRBV29-1,TRBJ1-1,NA,TGCAGCGTTGAAGTCGACTTGAACACTGAAGCTTTCTTT,CSVEVDLNTEAFF
NA,TRBV6-5,TRBJ2-3,few,TGTGCCAGTATGATTCCGGGCACAGATACGCAGTATTTT,CASMIPGTDTQYF
NA,TRBV28,TRBJ1-5,NA,TGTGCCAGCAGTTTGGGAGGTCCCAATCAGCCCCAGCATTTT,CASSLGGPNQPQHF
NA,TRBV19,TRBJ1-2,NA,TGTGCCAGTAGTGCCAGAAATTCCAACTATGGCTACACCTTC,CASSARNSNYGYTF
TRBD1,TRBV6-5,TRBJ2-7,NA,TGTGCCAGCAGTTACTCGAGGACAGGGGTCTACGAGCAGTACTTC,CASSYSRTGVYEQYF
NA,TRBV5-1,TRBJ2-7,NA,TGCGCCAGCAGCTTGGGGGCAGTATACGAACAGTACTTC,CASSLGAVYEQYF
NA,TRBV5-6,TRBJ1-5,NA,TGTGCCAGCAGCTTGGGGGGACTTGGCAATCAGCCCCAGCATTTT,CASSLGGLGNQPQHF
NA,TRBV6-1,TRBJ1-5,NA,TGTGCCAGCAGTGAAAGGGGAGGGGGTCAGCCCCAGCATTTT,CASSERGGGQPQHF
TRBD2,TRBV5-1,TRBJ2-1,NA,TGCGCCAGCAGCTGGGCTAGCGGGAGGCGGAATGAGCAGTTCTTC,CASSWASGRRNEQFF
TRBD2,TRBV19,TRBJ2-1,NA,TGTGCCAGTAGTATTAGGAGACCGCGACTAGCGGTAAGGAATGAGCAGTTCTTC,CASSIRRPRLAVRNEQFF
TRBD2,TRBV7-9,TRBJ2-1,NA,TGTGCCAGCAGCTCGAAGACTAGCGGGAGGCGGTTTTACAATGAGCAGTTCTTC,CASSSKTSGRRFYNEQFF
TRBD1,TRBV18,TRBJ2-7,once,TGTGCCAGCTCACGTTCCGGGACAGAGACCTACGAGCAGTACTTC,CASSRSGTETYEQYF
NA,TRBV7-9,TRBJ1-2,NA,TGTTCCAGCAGCGTCAGGGTTGAGGGCTACACCTTC,CSSSVRVEGYTF
TRBD1,TRBV2,TRBJ1-4,NA,TGTGCCAGCAGTAGGACAGGGACAATTGAAAAACTGTTTTTT,CASSRTGTIEKLFF
NA,TRBV5-4,TRBJ2-1,NA,TGTGCCAGCGGCAGGGGGCAGGGAGGGAATGAGCAGTTCTTC,CASGRGQGGNEQFF
NA,TRBV28,TRBJ1-2,NA,TGTGCCAGCAGTTTAGACATCCCAGGGGGCTACACCTTC,CASSLDIPGGYTF